This TCR beta chain was sequenced for a study of OX40 agonist ivuxolimab in advanced cancers. The germline V gene encodes CDR1 MDHEN and CDR2 SYDVKM. V was cut by 1 base and J by 0 bases, with 3 bases left in between. The CDR3 totals 14 residues. Libraries were prepared by immunoSEQ multiplex PCR; TCRdb keeps only in-frame clonotypes and omits some of them. The sample carries over 55,000 clones, 77% recorded once. Sequencing was performed on CD4+ or CD8+ T cells sorted from blood, taken in a trial of the OX40 agonist ivuxolimab. The receptor was derived from an adult with an advanced solid tumor such as melanoma, head and neck, liver or kidney cancer. The genes are TRBV28 and TRBJ1-4; D is unclear. The chain's CDR3 is CASSLSATNEKLFF. CDR3 bases: TGTGCCAGCAGTTTATCTGCAACTAATGAAAAACTGTTTTTT.